This paragraph covers one TCR beta chain sequence. The antigen is not known. This entry belongs to a study of T-cell reconstitution after alpha-beta-depleted transplantation in children. The J segment lost 0 bases and the V segment lost 2 bases, leaving 7 bases of the junction unmatched. The CDR3 length is 16 residues. Germline CDR1 is SGHRS and CDR2 is YFSETQ. Preparation of the TCRbeta library used unique molecular identifiers. TCRdb reprocessed the PCR reads with MiXCR, giving one entry per CDR3 protein. The sample includes approximately 980,000 distinct CDR3 sequences, about 26% of them seen just once. Study findings and constraints: Recipient T cells and thymic progenitors that survived gave rise to the high TCRbeta diversity observed at day 60 in some patients. Several hundred rapidly expanded clones from non-depleted graft cells reportedly supplied alpha-beta T cells about two months post-transplant.

V usage is TRBV5-1 and J usage is TRBJ2-7; the match to TRBD1 covers 8 bases. The sample in question was PBMCs, mostly from graft donor cells, obtained 360 days after TCRalphabeta/CD19-depleted stem cell transplant. This clonotype originated in a boy under two years old who had a stem cell transplant for SCID, so the T cells may come from the graft donor. CDR3 DNA sequence: TGCGCCAGCAGCTTCGGCCTGGGACAGGACTCCTACGAGCAGTACTTC. It encodes CASSFGLGQDSYEQYF. Supplemented by reference TRBV5-1 and TRBJ2-7, the full variable domain reads KAGVTQTPRYLIKTRGQQVTLSCSPISGHRSVSWYQQTPGQGLQFLFEYFSETQRNKGNFPGRFSGRQFSNSRSEMNVSTLELGDSALYLCASSFGLGQDSYEQYFGPGTRLTVT.